These T cell receptor beta chains were read from a single sample in a study of blood T cell repertoires in COVID-19. Assay: immunoSEQ multiplex PCR; the TCRdb copy retains only in-frame clones and omits some. This sample carries 250,000 to 300,000 clones, approximately 85% of them seen once, and the ten largest clones take approximately 1%. The sequenced sample was PBMCs or T cells enriched from blood (not recorded which). The source is a woman aged 25-40 years who had recovered from COVID-19. The CDR3 runs from the conserved cysteine through the conserved F or W. A D gene is named only where the DNA matches it firmly. Only part of the rows carry a size: once, few, many, or a class if the clone is expanded.

V: TRBV28
J: TRBJ1-2
size: NA
D: NA
CDR3: CASCWESYYGYTF
DNA: TGTGCCAGCTGTTGGGAGTCCTACTATGGCTACACCTTC

V: TRBV29-1
J: TRBJ1-2
size: NA
D: NA
CDR3: CSVDSRWGEGGQSNYGYTF
DNA: TGCAGCGTTGATTCCAGGTGGGGGGAGGGAGGTCAATCCAACTATGGCTACACCTTC

V: TRBV19
J: TRBJ1-5
size: NA
D: NA
CDR3: CASSITGFGGNQPQHF
DNA: TGTGCCAGTAGTATCACCGGATTCGGAGGCAATCAGCCCCAGCATTTT

V: TRBV18
J: TRBJ2-3
size: NA
D: NA
CDR3: CASSPLSNPDTQYF
DNA: TGTGCCAGCTCACCACTGAGCAACCCAGATACGCAGTATTTT

V: TRBV7-8
J: TRBJ1-6
size: NA
D: NA
CDR3: CASSLDFPLNSPLHF
DNA: TGTGCCAGCAGCTTGGACTTCCCTCTGAATTCACCCCTCCACTTT

V: TRBV28
J: TRBJ1-6
size: NA
D: TRBD1
CDR3: CASSPTGGPLHF
DNA: TGTGCCAGCAGTCCGACAGGGGGACCCCTCCACTTT

V: TRBV6-2/TRBV6-3
J: TRBJ2-7
size: NA
D: TRBD1
CDR3: CASSHPGQASYEQYF
DNA: TGTGCCAGCAGTCATCCGGGACAGGCCTCCTACGAGCAGTACTTC

V: TRBV3-1/TRBV3-2
J: TRBJ2-7
size: NA
D: TRBD2
CDR3: CASGPGTSSYEQYF
DNA: TGTGCCAGCGGCCCCGGGACTAGCTCCTACGAGCAGTACTTC

V: TRBV10-3
J: TRBJ1-1
size: NA
D: TRBD1
CDR3: CAISNDRGNTEAFF
DNA: TGTGCCATCAGTAATGACAGGGGGAACACTGAAGCTTTCTTT

V: TRBV5-1
J: TRBJ2-1
size: NA
D: TRBD2
CDR3: CASSPLGAGGPNEQFF
DNA: TGCGCCAGCAGCCCCCTGGGAGCGGGAGGGCCAAATGAGCAGTTCTTC

V: TRBV6-2/TRBV6-3
J: TRBJ2-3
size: NA
D: TRBD1
CDR3: CASSTLEDREPDTQYF
DNA: TGTGCCAGCAGTACGCTCGAGGACAGGGAGCCAGATACGCAGTATTTT

V: TRBV14
J: TRBJ2-1
size: NA
D: TRBD2
CDR3: CASSQVNSGGYNEQFF
DNA: TGTGCCAGCAGCCAAGTTAATAGCGGGGGATACAATGAGCAGTTCTTC

V: TRBV7-3
J: TRBJ1-1
size: NA
D: NA
CDR3: CASSLMVAGAVTEAFF
DNA: TGTGCCAGCAGCTTAATGGTGGCGGGTGCAGTCACTGAAGCTTTCTTT

V: TRBV28
J: TRBJ2-7
size: once
D: NA
CDR3: CASSTGYSYEQYF
DNA: TGTGCCAGCAGTACAGGGTACTCCTACGAGCAGTACTTC

V: TRBV10-1
J: TRBJ2-1
size: once
D: TRBD2
CDR3: CASSEGVGTSGYNEQFF
DNA: TGCGCCAGCAGTGAAGGGGTGGGGACTAGCGGCTACAATGAGCAGTTCTTC

V: TRBV20-1
J: TRBJ1-5
size: NA
D: TRBD1
CDR3: CSASEGGQRQPQHF
DNA: TGCAGTGCTAGTGAAGGGGGCCAGCGTCAGCCCCAGCATTTT

V: TRBV28
J: TRBJ2-2
size: NA
D: NA
CDR3: CASKWPNTGELFF
DNA: TGTGCCAGCAAGTGGCCCAACACCGGGGAGCTGTTTTTT

V: TRBV9
J: TRBJ1-3
size: NA
D: NA
CDR3: CASSTSRGQGSGNTIYF
DNA: TGTGCCAGCAGCACATCTCGGGGACAAGGCTCTGGAAACACCATATATTTT

V: TRBV11-2
J: TRBJ1-1
size: NA
D: NA
CDR3: CASSPISGSLAEAFF
DNA: TGTGCCAGCAGCCCTATCTCAGGCAGTTTGGCTGAAGCTTTCTTT

V: TRBV6-5
J: TRBJ1-2
size: NA
D: TRBD1
CDR3: CASSSGTGGPGYTF
DNA: TGTGCCAGCAGTTCCGGGACAGGGGGCCCCGGCTACACCTTC

V: TRBV27
J: TRBJ1-5
size: few
D: TRBD1
CDR3: CASSLEDDRVWTQPQHF
DNA: TGTGCCAGCAGTTTAGAGGACGACAGGGTATGGACTCAGCCCCAGCATTTT

V: TRBV24-1
J: TRBJ2-2
size: once
D: TRBD1
CDR3: CATSDPSGQGVTGELFF
DNA: TGTGCCACCAGTGATCCCTCGGGACAGGGGGTCACCGGGGAGCTGTTTTTT

V: TRBV14
J: TRBJ2-7
size: NA
D: NA
CDR3: CASSQGSGWSAEQYF
DNA: TGTGCCAGCAGCCAAGGTTCGGGTTGGTCGGCCGAGCAGTACTTC

V: TRBV25-1
J: TRBJ2-1
size: NA
D: NA
CDR3: CASSAFGGQYNEQFF
DNA: TGTGCCAGCAGTGCCTTTGGAGGACAGTACAATGAGCAGTTCTTC

V: TRBV2
J: TRBJ2-5
size: once
D: TRBD2
CDR3: CASSLAGWETQYF
DNA: TGTGCCAGTTCATTAGCGGGTTGGGAGACCCAGTACTTC

V: TRBV12-3/TRBV12-4
J: TRBJ2-3
size: few
D: TRBD2
CDR3: CASSPASGNTQYF
DNA: TGTGCCAGCAGCCCCGCTAGCGGAAATACGCAGTATTTT

V: TRBV14
J: TRBJ1-2
size: NA
D: NA
CDR3: CASGNYGYTF
DNA: TGTGCCTCGGGGAACTATGGCTACACCTTC

V: TRBV27
J: TRBJ1-5
size: NA
D: NA
CDR3: CASSLRPGTRYSNQPQHF
DNA: TGTGCCAGCAGTTTACGACCCGGGACACGTTATAGCAATCAGCCCCAGCATTTT

V: TRBV6-5
J: TRBJ2-2
size: NA
D: TRBD1
CDR3: CASSYLGGSTGELFF
DNA: TGTGCCAGCAGTTATCTAGGGGGCTCGACCGGGGAGCTGTTTTTT

V: TRBV9
J: TRBJ2-3
size: NA
D: NA
CDR3: CASSVVIGGHTDTQYF
DNA: TGTGCCAGCAGCGTAGTGATTGGCGGGCACACAGATACGCAGTATTTT

V: TRBV11-3
J: TRBJ1-1
size: NA
D: NA
CDR3: CASSLEKGATEAFF
DNA: TGTGCCAGCAGCTTAGAAAAAGGGGCCACTGAAGCTTTCTTT

V: TRBV7-3
J: TRBJ1-2
size: NA
D: NA
CDR3: CASSLSGSRQRDYGYTF
DNA: TGTGCCAGCAGCTTAAGCGGCTCTCGGCAGCGTGACTATGGCTACACCTTC

V: TRBV29-1
J: TRBJ1-2
size: NA
D: NA
CDR3: CSVAGQGERYGYTF
DNA: TGCAGCGTTGCCGGCCAGGGCGAGAGGTATGGCTACACCTTC

V: TRBV6-5
J: TRBJ2-5
size: once
D: TRBD2
CDR3: CASSYSGREEETQYF
DNA: TGTGCCAGCAGTTACTCAGGGAGGGAGGAAGAGACCCAGTACTTC

V: TRBV7-8
J: TRBJ2-2
size: NA
D: NA
CDR3: CASSATRGYTGELFF
DNA: TGTGCCAGCAGCGCCACGAGGGGGTACACCGGGGAGCTGTTTTTT

V: TRBV28
J: TRBJ2-5
size: NA
D: NA
CDR3: CASSLRGWFQETQYF
DNA: TGTGCCAGCAGTTTGAGGGGGTGGTTCCAAGAGACCCAGTACTTC

V: TRBV4-3
J: TRBJ1-1
size: NA
D: TRBD1
CDR3: CASSQARDRTREAFF
DNA: TGCGCCAGCAGCCAAGCTCGGGACAGAACCCGTGAAGCTTTCTTT

V: TRBV7-3
J: TRBJ2-4
size: NA
D: TRBD2
CDR3: CASSLNPLGLVGIKNIQYF
DNA: TGTGCCAGCAGCTTAAATCCCTTGGGACTAGTTGGGATCAAAAACATTCAGTACTTC

V: TRBV28
J: TRBJ1-5
size: NA
D: TRBD1
CDR3: CASRLGQGFQPQHF
DNA: TGTGCCAGCAGGCTCGGACAGGGGTTTCAGCCCCAGCATTTT

V: TRBV7-3
J: TRBJ2-1
size: once
D: TRBD2
CDR3: CASSSSGSVSYNEQFF
DNA: TGTGCCAGCAGTTCGAGCGGGAGTGTATCCTACAATGAGCAGTTCTTC

V: TRBV7-3
J: TRBJ1-1
size: once
D: TRBD1
CDR3: CASSRRGGPGGPNTEAFF
DNA: TGTGCCAGCAGCCGGAGGGGGGGGCCAGGGGGCCCGAACACTGAAGCTTTCTTT

V: TRBV6-2/TRBV6-3
J: TRBJ2-1
size: NA
D: TRBD2
CDR3: CASSYFALAGGGEQFF
DNA: TGTGCCAGCAGTTACTTCGCTCTAGCGGGGGGCGGTGAGCAGTTCTTC

V: TRBV19
J: TRBJ2-7
size: NA
D: TRBD2
CDR3: CASYGQGTRLAGEQYF
DNA: TGTGCCAGCTATGGACAGGGAACGCGACTAGCGGGGGAGCAGTACTTC

V: TRBV6-5
J: TRBJ1-4
size: NA
D: TRBD1
CDR3: CASRRQGDHEKLFF
DNA: TGTGCCAGCAGAAGACAGGGGGATCATGAAAAACTGTTTTTT

V: TRBV7-6
J: TRBJ2-2
size: NA
D: NA
CDR3: CASIDAQRPVNTGELFF
DNA: TGTGCCAGCATCGACGCCCAGCGCCCGGTTAACACCGGGGAGCTGTTTTTT

V: TRBV11-2
J: TRBJ1-2
size: NA
D: TRBD1
CDR3: CASSPRTGKDYGYTF
DNA: TGTGCCAGCAGCCCCCGGACAGGGAAGGACTATGGCTACACCTTC

V: TRBV5-1
J: TRBJ1-4
size: NA
D: NA
CDR3: CASSLVSGAAEKLFF
DNA: TGCGCCAGCAGCTTGGTTTCAGGGGCGGCGGAAAAACTGTTTTTT

V: TRBV5-6
J: TRBJ2-3
size: NA
D: NA
CDR3: CASSPWLVGPTDTQYF
DNA: TGTGCCAGCAGCCCCTGGTTAGTGGGGCCGACAGATACGCAGTATTTT

V: TRBV6-1
J: TRBJ2-7
size: NA
D: NA
CDR3: CASSEVGRAYEQYF
DNA: TGTGCCAGCAGTGAAGTCGGGCGGGCCTACGAGCAGTACTTC

V: TRBV19
J: TRBJ2-1
size: NA
D: TRBD1
CDR3: CASSPTWGQTNEQFF
DNA: TGTGCCAGTAGCCCGACATGGGGACAGACCAATGAGCAGTTCTTC

V: TRBV9
J: TRBJ2-3
size: NA
D: TRBD2
CDR3: CASSVSGGGMSTDTQYF
DNA: TGTGCCAGCAGCGTTAGCGGGGGAGGTATGAGCACAGATACGCAGTATTTT

V: TRBV6-5
J: TRBJ1-2
size: NA
D: TRBD1
CDR3: CASRFEGAVYGYTF
DNA: TGTGCCAGCAGATTTGAGGGGGCGGTCTATGGCTACACCTTC

V: TRBV5-1
J: TRBJ2-2
size: NA
D: NA
CDR3: CASSWTGSGDTGELFF
DNA: TGCGCCAGCAGCTGGACGGGGAGTGGGGACACCGGGGAGCTGTTTTTT

V: TRBV2
J: TRBJ2-7
size: NA
D: TRBD2
CDR3: CASSASLGPQLSGRAWSEQYF
DNA: TGTGCCAGCAGTGCGAGTCTCGGGCCCCAACTTAGCGGGAGGGCCTGGAGCGAGCAGTACTTC

V: TRBV7-9
J: TRBJ1-2
size: NA
D: TRBD1
CDR3: CASSLVAGTGGSGYTF
DNA: TGTGCCAGCAGCTTAGTAGCCGGGACAGGGGGCTCTGGCTACACCTTC